Shown below are 28 T cell receptor beta chains from a single sample sequenced in a study of blood T cell repertoires in COVID-19. Libraries were prepared by immunoSEQ multiplex PCR; TCRdb keeps only in-frame clonotypes and omits some of them. Among about 83,000 clones listed, 90% were seen once. Sequencing was carried out using peripheral blood. Every receptor here comes from a woman older than 75 with active or convalescent COVID-19.

J is TRBJ2-7 and V is TRBV3-1 (or the pseudogene TRBV3-2); the match to TRBD1 covers 7 bases. V shed 3 bases and J 3 bases; nucleotides not matched to a gene: 5. CDR1 and CDR2 (germline): LGHDT, YNNKEL (reference sequence). CDR3 size: 14 residues. The CDR3, as DNA: TGTGCCAGCAGCCACAGGGGGTCTGACTACGAGCAGTACTTC. This sequence encodes CASSHRGSDYEQYF.

V is TRBV7-9 and J is TRBJ2-7, with D possibly matching TRBD1 (7 bases). The CDR3 has 16 amino acids. Germline values: CDR1 SEHNR, CDR2 FQNEAQ (reference sequence). V was shortened by 4 bases and J by 5 bases, with 21 bases between the two germline ends. The CDR3 spells CASSSDRVSGAHEQYF. In DNA, the CDR3 is TGTGCCAGCAGCTCCGACAGGGTCTCGGGGGCCCACGAGCAGTACTTC.

This clone was seen a handful of times. The chain couples TRBV18 to TRBJ1-2, with 12 bases aligning to TRBD1. The CDR3 consists of 15 residues. Germline CDR1 reads KGHSH; CDR2 reads LQKENI. V lost 6 bases and J lost 8; bases outside the gene matches: 10. CDR3 sequence: CASSDSGTGGRGYTF. In DNA, the CDR3 is TGTGCCAGCTCCGACTCCGGGACAGGGGGCCGGGGCTACACCTTC.

V usage is TRBV6-6 and J usage is TRBJ1-4, with D hard to call. From germline, CDR1 is MNHNY and CDR2 SVGAGI (reference sequence). This CDR3 region has 13 residues. V gave up 5 bases and J gave up 4 bases, with 8 bases separating them. CDR3 coding DNA: TGTGCCAGCAGTCTAGACTATAATGAAAAACTGTTTTTT. This encodes CASSLDYNEKLFF.

CDR3 sequence: CASSLGQGSHNEQFF. In nucleotides, the CDR3 is TGTGCCAGCAGCTTAGGGCAGGGGAGCCACAATGAGCAGTTCTTC. J is TRBJ2-1 and V is TRBV11-3, with D maybe TRBD1 (6 bases). Germline assignment: CDR1 SGHNT and CDR2 YENEEA. V lost 1 base, J lost 5 bases, and 12 bases lay in between. This CDR3 region has 15 residues.

V is TRBV28 and J is TRBJ2-7; TRBD1 aligns across 8 bases. There are 12 residues in the CDR3. V shed 7 bases, J shed 3 bases, and the junction held 2 bases outside the gene matches. CDR1 and CDR2 from the germline V gene are MDHEN and SYDVKM. The CDR3 nucleotides read TGTGCCAGCACCGGGACAGGCTACGAGCAGTACTTC. Its translation is CASTGTGYEQYF.

The chain uses TRBV7-9 and TRBJ1-5; D remains unclear. The V and J ends lost 1 base and 9 bases respectively, with 7 bases between them. CDR1 is SEHNR, CDR2 FQNEAQ, per germline (reference sequence). The CDR3 has 12 amino acids. The CDR3 sequence is CASSLVAGPQHF. The CDR3 nucleotides read TGTGCCAGCAGCTTAGTAGCGGGGCCCCAGCATTTT.

CDR3 residues: CASTLTGAGAPLHF. CDR3 DNA sequence: TGTGCCAGCACCTTAACAGGGGCCGGGGCACCCCTCCACTTT. The V gene is TRBV27, the J gene TRBJ1-6, with 7 bases that match TRBD1. The J segment lost 11 bases and the V segment lost 7 bases, leaving 11 bases of the junction unmatched. Germline CDR1 reads MNHEY; CDR2 reads SMNVEV (reference sequence). This CDR3 is 14 amino acids long.

The chain combines TRBV5-1 with TRBJ2-1; TRBD1 aligns across 8 bases. The CDR3 has 15 amino acids. Trimming removed 4 bases from V and 1 base from J; junction bases left unmatched: 4. Germline lookup yields CDR1 SGHRS and CDR2 YFSETQ. CDR3 sequence: CASSTTGESYNEQFF. CDR3 DNA sequence: TGCGCCAGCAGCACGACAGGGGAATCCTACAATGAGCAGTTCTTC.

The chain combines TRBV15 with TRBJ2-7, with unresolved D. Per the germline V gene, CDR1 is LNHNV and CDR2 is YYDKDF (reference sequence). Trimming left V 5 bases short and J 2 bases short, with 16 bases between. The CDR3 covers 15 residues. The CDR3, as DNA: TGTGCCACCAGCCCTCTAGTTACTTCCCCCTACGAGCAGTACTTC. Its translation is CATSPLVTSPYEQYF.

The DNA for the CDR3 is TGCGCCAGCAGCTTCGGGACTAGCGAGCCGTTTCCAGAGCAGTACTTC. This encodes CASSFGTSEPFPEQYF. J is TRBJ2-7 and V is TRBV5-1, with 10 positions matching TRBD2. Germline CDR1 and CDR2: SGHRS and YFSETQ. The CDR3 consists of 16 residues. Unmatched junction bases numbered 12, after V lost 2 bases and J lost 7 bases. The whole variable domain, remainder taken from reference TRBV5-1 and TRBJ2-7, is KAGVTQTPRYLIKTRGQQVTLSCSPISGHRSVSWYQQTPGQGLQFLFEYFSETQRNKGNFPGRFSGRQFSNSRSEMNVSTLELGDSALYLCASSFGTSEPFPEQYFGPGTRLTVT.

This chain links TRBV28 with TRBJ1-1; TRBD1 is a possible D gene (6 bases). Germline CDR1 is MDHEN and CDR2 is SYDVKM. Trimming took 4 bases from V and 3 from J, leaving 12 bases between them. The CDR3 is made up of 14 amino acids. CDR3 nucleotide sequence: TGTGCCAGCAGTTCAGCGGGGGCGTACACTGAAGCTTTCTTT. Translation: CASSSAGAYTEAFF.

J is TRBJ1-2 and V is TRBV24-1; a possible D gene is TRBD1 (5 bases). The CDR3 length is 14 residues. V lost 3 bases to trimming and J lost 7 bases, with 14 bases between them. CDR1 and CDR2 from the germline V gene are KGHDR and SFDVKD. The CDR3 loop is CATSDGRAQGGYTF. CDR3 DNA: TGTGCCACCAGTGATGGCCGGGCCCAGGGTGGCTACACCTTC.

The chain carries TRBV6-5 and TRBJ1-2; D not resolved. The CDR3 spans 12 residues. The germline gives CDR1 MNHEY, CDR2 SVGAGI. V lost 6 bases to trimming and J lost 5 bases, with 10 bases between them. The CDR3 nucleotides are TGTGCCAGCAGGGCGGTAGCATATGGCTACACCTTC. As protein: CASRAVAYGYTF.

The chain employs TRBV29-1 and TRBJ2-1, with TRBD2 matching over 9 bases. V lost 2 bases to trimming and J lost 2 bases; unmatched junction nucleotides: 7. Germline loops: CDR1 SQVTM, CDR2 ANQGSEA. The CDR3 has 16 residues. CDR3 loop: CSVERPSGVTYNEQFF. DNA for the CDR3: TGCAGCGTTGAACGGCCTAGCGGGGTCACCTACAATGAGCAGTTCTTC.

Only a few counts were recorded for this clone. V and J are TRBV4-2 and TRBJ2-7; 7 nucleotides line up with TRBD2. The junction had 19 bases not matched to a gene; V was cut back by 0 bases and J by 2 bases. Germline-derived CDR1 and CDR2 are LGHNA and YNFKEQ. The CDR3 runs to 20 residues. CDR3 sequence: CASSQDQGPKWGGFTYEQYF. The CDR3 DNA reads TGTGCCAGCAGCCAAGATCAGGGTCCCAAGTGGGGGGGGTTTACCTACGAGCAGTACTTC.

The chain joins TRBV7-2 to TRBJ2-3, with 8 nucleotides matching TRBD2. The CDR3 consists of 15 residues. The trim removed 3 bases at V and 5 bases at J, leaving 7 bases unmatched. Germline assignment: CDR1 SGHTA and CDR2 FQGNSA. This chain's CDR3 is CASSLKAGVQDTQYF. The CDR3 DNA reads TGTGCCAGCAGCTTGAAAGCGGGGGTTCAAGATACGCAGTATTTT. Filled out from reference TRBV7-2 and TRBJ2-3, the complete variable domain reads GAGVSQSPSNKVTEKGKDVELRCDPISGHTALYWYRQSLGQGLEFLIYFQGNSAPDKSGLPSDRFSAERTGGSVSTLTIQRTQQEDSAVYLCASSLKAGVQDTQYFGPGTRLTVL.

J is TRBJ1-2 and V is TRBV12-3 or TRBV12-4; a possible D gene is TRBD1 (5 bases). CDR3 length: 13 amino acids. Trimming took 3 bases from V and 13 from J, leaving 18 bases between them. As DNA, the CDR3 is TGTGCCAGCAGTTTGGGCGGCAAAAGGGGTTGCACCTTC. It specifies CASSLGGKRGCTF.

The chain uses TRBV4-3 and TRBJ1-2; D gene unclear. V lost 3 bases and J lost 8, with 13 bases in between. The CDR3 runs to 13 residues. Germline V gene data show CDR1 as LGHNA and CDR2 as YSLEER. The CDR3 sequence is CASSQEEVGGYTF. The CDR3 DNA reads as TGCGCCAGCAGCCAGGAGGAGGTAGGCGGCTACACCTTC.

The chain is built from TRBV4-1 and TRBJ2-5, with D uncertain. Deletions cut 3 bases from V and 4 bases from J, with 18 bases between. This CDR3 is built from 16 residues. Germline V gene lookup returns CDR1 MGHRA and CDR2 YSYEKL. The CDR3 here is CASSQHSTFPRETQYF. The CDR3 DNA follows: TGCGCCAGCAGCCAGCATTCGACATTTCCCCGAGAGACCCAGTACTTC.

This clone was recorded once. The chain joins TRBV7-2 to TRBJ2-5; 10 positions match TRBD1. Per germline, CDR1 SGHTA and CDR2 FQGNSA. The J segment lost 2 bases and the V segment lost 5 bases, leaving 2 bases of the junction unmatched. The CDR3 totals 14 residues. The CDR3 DNA reads TGTGCCAGCAGCCCGGACAGGGGGCAAGAGACCCAGTACTTC. It is translated as CASSPDRGQETQYF.

This rearrangement joins TRBV5-1 to TRBJ1-4; D possibly corresponds to TRBD1 (6 bases). Per the germline V gene, CDR1 is SGHRS and CDR2 is YFSETQ. The length of the CDR3 is 16 residues. V lost 0 bases to trimming and J lost 4 bases, with 13 bases between them. This chain's CDR3 is CASSLGSTGYNEKLFF. Here the CDR3 DNA reads TGCGCCAGCAGCTTGGGTTCGACAGGTTATAATGAAAAACTGTTTTTT. Drawing the rest from reference TRBV5-1 and TRBJ1-4, the complete variable domain is KAGVTQTPRYLIKTRGQQVTLSCSPISGHRSVSWYQQTPGQGLQFLFEYFSETQRNKGNFPGRFSGRQFSNSRSEMNVSTLELGDSALYLCASSLGSTGYNEKLFFGSGTQLSVL.

V and J are TRBV7-3 and TRBJ2-2; D is ambiguous. This CDR3 contains 13 residues. V lost 3 bases to trimming and J lost 6 bases, with 8 bases between them. Germline lookup yields CDR1 SGHTA and CDR2 FQGTGA. Here the CDR3 reads CASSFDKSGELFF. CDR3 in DNA: TGTGCCAGCAGCTTCGACAAATCCGGGGAGCTGTTTTTT.

Written as DNA, the CDR3 is TGCGCCAGCAGCTTGGGACAGAGCTCCTACGAGCAGTACTTC. Protein: CASSLGQSSYEQYF. V is TRBV5-1 and J is TRBJ2-7, with a weak D call TRBD1 (5 bases). CDR1 SGHRS and CDR2 YFSETQ come from the germline V gene. This CDR3 is 14 amino acids long. Trimming stripped 0 bases from V and 0 bases from J, with 7 bases between.

This clone was observed a handful of times. The gene calls are TRBV20-1 and TRBJ2-7; D is undetermined. Germline assignment: CDR1 DFQATT and CDR2 SNEGSKA (reference sequence). The CDR3 runs to 11 residues. With 3 bases removed from V and 4 bases from J, the gap between germline ends came to 7 bases. The CDR3, as DNA: TGCAGTGCTAGTCCGGGTTACGAGCAGTACTTC. This gives the protein CSASPGYEQYF.

J is TRBJ1-5 and V is TRBV30; TRBD1 matches 7 bases. The germline V gene has CDR1 GTSNPN and CDR2 SVGIG (reference sequence). The CDR3 sequence is 21 residues long. The junction had 24 bases not matched to a gene; V was cut back by 4 bases and J by 0 bases. CDR3 region: CAWTHRGMGWQGNYSNQPQHF. CDR3 DNA sequence: TGTGCCTGGACCCACAGGGGAATGGGGTGGCAGGGGAACTATAGCAATCAGCCCCAGCATTTT.

The chain uses TRBV7-2 and TRBJ2-3; D might be TRBD2 (5 bases). Trimming took 8 bases from V and 3 from J, leaving 12 bases between them. Germline CDR1 is SGHTA and CDR2 is FQGNSA. CDR3 size: 13 residues. CDR3 protein: CASRRSGTDTQYF. In nucleotides, the CDR3 is TGTGCCAGCCGTCGGAGCGGAACAGATACGCAGTATTTT.

The chain uses TRBV7-9 and TRBJ1-2; 7 bases are shared with TRBD1. Germline V lookup: CDR1 SEHNR, CDR2 FQNEAQ (reference sequence). The CDR3 loop spans 14 amino acids. Trimming cost V 5 bases and J 5 bases; bases outside gene matches: 8. The CDR3 reads CASSLNRGGYGYTF. The CDR3 DNA sequence: TGTGCCAGCAGCCTAAACAGGGGCGGTTATGGCTACACCTTC.